The 5 T cell receptor beta chains listed next were all sequenced from one sample in a study of T cell responses to AZD1222 COVID-19 vaccine. Repertoires were generated with immunoSEQ multiplex PCR, while TCRdb's copy carries only in-frame clones and drops some. The sample consists of tens of thousands of clones, 60% to 85% of them appearing once. Source: peripheral blood, taken 28 days after the second dose of the MenACWY control vaccine. The receptor set was obtained from an adult who received the MenACWY meningococcal vaccine as a control.

The chain has TRBV27 and TRBJ2-7; TRBD2 might be the D (5 bases). This CDR3 comprises 12 residues. V was cut by 11 bases and J by 3 bases, with 14 bases left in between. Germline assignment: CDR1 MNHEY and CDR2 SMNVEV (reference sequence). DNA for the CDR3: TGTGCCCCCGGGATCCCCCTCTACGAGCAGTACTTC. The encoded protein is CAPGIPLYEQYF.

The V gene is TRBV27, the J gene TRBJ1-1; 7 bases map to TRBD1. CDR1 is MNHEY, CDR2 SMNVEV, per germline (reference sequence). V was clipped by 7 bases and J by 5 bases; unmatched bases: 10. The CDR3 runs 14 residues. The CDR3 is CASTQTGAVTEAFF. CDR3 bases: TGTGCCAGCACCCAAACAGGGGCGGTAACTGAAGCTTTCTTT.

This clone was picked up a small number of times. Written as DNA, the CDR3 is TGTGCCAGTAGGCCCCGGGCCCACGGTTTGAACACCGGGGAGCTGTTTTTT. It encodes CASRPRAHGLNTGELFF. This rearrangement joins TRBV19 to TRBJ2-2; D remains ambiguous. The CDR3 spans 17 residues. The germline V gene encodes CDR1 LNHDA and CDR2 SQIVND (reference sequence). V lost 6 bases, J lost 1 base, and 18 bases lay in between.

This chain links TRBV5-1 with TRBJ1-6; a possible D gene is TRBD1 (6 bases). This CDR3 has 16 amino acids. V was shortened by 3 bases and J by 9 bases, with 19 bases between the two germline ends. Germline lookup yields CDR1 SGHRS and CDR2 YFSETQ. The CDR3: CASSSAGGDIPSPLHF. DNA for the CDR3: TGCGCCAGCAGCTCAGCGGGTGGGGACATCCCTTCACCCCTCCACTTT.

The V call is TRBV7-3, the J call TRBJ2-2; tentatively, D is TRBD2 (6 bases). The CDR3 contains 14 residues. The V end lost 3 bases, the J end lost 3 bases, and 8 bases lay between the germline ends. From germline, CDR1 is SGHTA and CDR2 FQGTGA. This CDR3 is CASSLGGDTGELFF. In nucleotides, the CDR3 is TGTGCCAGCAGCTTGGGAGGCGACACCGGGGAGCTGTTTTTT.